This paragraph reports one T cell receptor beta chain. CDR1 and CDR2 (germline): SNHLY, FYNNEI. Trimming removed 7 bases from V and 4 bases from J; junction bases left unmatched: 8. The CDR3 contains 15 residues. This sample is drawn from a study of blood T cell repertoires in COVID-19. The wider study: Acute and convalescent COVID-19 samples came from the United States, Italy and Spain. The analysed material was cDNA or gDNA that came from T cells, B-cell-depleted T cells, or PBMCs.

Methods used by the authors: Using reference gene primer amplification, nucleated cell counts were estimated. Some clones are missing from TCRdb's copy, which holds only in-frame ones; the method was immunoSEQ multiplex PCR. That table gives V, J and clone size, and the DNA gave D and trimming. There are some 270,000 clones in the sample; 86% occur only once, and about 1.7% lies in the top ten. Sequencing was performed on peripheral blood. This TCR was recovered from a woman aged 55 to 70 who had recovered from COVID-19. The genes are TRBV2 and TRBJ2-2; 8 positions agree with TRBD1. CDR3 nucleotides: TGTGCCAGCATGAAGGACAGGGTTAGCACCGGGGAGCTGTTTTTT. Amino acids: CASMKDRVSTGELFF.